These 17 T cell receptor beta chains originate from one sample sequenced in a study of shared clonotypes between healthy human individuals. Selected positively for CCR7 and CD45RO-negative, naive CD8 cells excluded terminally differentiated effector memory CD45RA+ cells. Libraries were prepared by immunoSEQ multiplex PCR; TCRdb keeps only in-frame clonotypes and omits some of them. The repertoire includes about 650,000 clones, nearly 97% of them detected once, and 0.085% to 0.11% sits in the top ten. Sample: naive CD8+ T cells sorted from blood. These receptors came from a woman aged 25 to 39 in good health.

The genes are TRBV11-2 and TRBJ2-7; no firm D call. This CDR3 is 13 amino acids long. Germline assignment: CDR1 SGHAT and CDR2 FQNNGV. Trimming removed 4 bases at V and 3 bases at J, with 10 bases between. DNA for the CDR3: TGTGCCAGCAGCTCAAGTCGTTTCTACGAGCAGTACTTC. It translates to CASSSSRFYEQYF.

The DNA for the CDR3 is TGTGCCAGCAGCGGCGCCGGACAGGGGCAAGAGACCCAGTACTTC. Amino acids: CASSGAGQGQETQYF. The V call is TRBV7-3, the J call TRBJ2-5; 9 nucleotides match TRBD1. From germline, CDR1 is SGHTA and CDR2 FQGTGA. This CDR3 region has 15 residues. After removal of 5 bases from V and 2 bases from J, the junction contained 6 bases not matched to a gene.

The chain joins TRBV21-1 to TRBJ1-5. TRBV21-1 constitutes a pseudogene. This CDR3 comprises 16 residues. CDR3 in DNA: TGTGCCAGCAGCTGCGTTGTACATTGGCATCATCAGCCCCAGCATTTT. Protein: CASSCVVHWHHQPQHF.

This chain joins TRBV6-5 and TRBJ2-7, with D unclear. CDR3 size: 15 residues. Germline V gene lookup returns CDR1 MNHEY and CDR2 SVGAGI. Between the trimmed V and J ends, which lost 0 bases and 2 bases, there was a span of 11 bases. The CDR3 region is CASSYSFRGTYEQYF. CDR3 nucleotide sequence: TGTGCCAGCAGTTACTCGTTTAGAGGAACCTACGAGCAGTACTTC.

This rearrangement joins TRBV27 to TRBJ1-5; 7 bases are a match to TRBD1. The CDR3 runs to 15 residues. Trimming took 5 bases from V and 5 from J; bases not matched to a gene: 9. Looked up from germline, CDR1 is MNHEY and CDR2 is SMNVEV (reference sequence). CDR3 region: CASSPLQGIHQPQHF. In DNA form, the CDR3 reads TGTGCCAGCAGTCCATTACAGGGGATCCATCAGCCCCAGCATTTT.

The rearrangement links TRBV16 to TRBJ1-1; D remains unclear. The CDR3 runs 12 residues. Trimming stripped 3 bases from V and 3 bases from J, with 5 bases between. The germline V gene has CDR1 KGHSY and CDR2 FQNENV. CDR3 protein: CASSHHYTEAFF. The CDR3 nucleotides are TGTGCCAGCAGCCATCACTACACTGAAGCTTTCTTT.

The CDR3 loop is CASSMSSGRMGTDTQYF. The DNA for the CDR3 is TGTGCCAGTAGTATGTCTAGCGGGAGGATGGGGACAGATACGCAGTATTTT. The genes are TRBV19 and TRBJ2-3; 11 nucleotides align to TRBD2. This CDR3 contains 17 residues. Trimming took 3 bases from V and 3 from J; bases not matched to a gene: 8. Germline CDR1 LNHDA, CDR2 SQIVND (reference sequence).

Written as DNA, the CDR3 is TGTGCCAGCAGTTCGCTCTTAGGCCTAGCGGGAGAGGACGAGCAGTACTTC. Amino acids: CASSSLLGLAGEDEQYF. The gene calls are TRBV28 and TRBJ2-7; 10 bases align to TRBD2. V lost 4 bases and J lost 5; bases outside the gene matches: 14. Germline loops: CDR1 MDHEN, CDR2 SYDVKM. The CDR3 is 17 residues long.

Comment on this clone: Other DNA sequences in the sample encode the same CDR3. The CDR3 sequence is CASRASEPYEQYF. DNA of the CDR3: TGTGCCAGCAGGGCTAGCGAACCCTACGAGCAGTACTTC. This chain connects TRBV2 to TRBJ2-7; D perhaps matches TRBD2 (6 bases). V was shortened by 6 bases and J by 2 bases, with 11 bases between the two germline ends. Germline V gives CDR1 SNHLY, CDR2 FYNNEI. The CDR3 is 13 residues long.

The genes are TRBV27 and TRBJ2-2; D tentatively reads TRBD1 or TRBD2 (5 bases each). CDR3 size: 15 residues. V was clipped by 0 bases and J by 5 bases, with 10 bases between them. The germline V gene encodes CDR1 MNHEY and CDR2 SMNVEV (reference sequence). The CDR3 sequence: CASSLSIGTTGELFF. CDR3 nucleotide sequence: TGTGCCAGCAGTTTATCGATAGGGACGACCGGGGAGCTGTTTTTT.

The DNA for the CDR3 is TGTGCCTGCGCGGATAGCGGGCTTTCCTACGAGCAGTACTTC. It specifies CACADSGLSYEQYF. V and J are TRBV6-1 and TRBJ2-7; 7 positions match TRBD2. The CDR3 runs 14 residues. Losses at the gene ends were 11 bases for V and 1 base for J; bases not matched to a gene: 11. The germline gives CDR1 MNHNS, CDR2 SASEGT.

This chain uses TRBV4-1 with TRBJ2-3; TRBD2 agrees at 7 bases. The germline V gene encodes CDR1 MGHRA and CDR2 YSYEKL. V lost 5 bases and J lost 4; bases outside the gene matches: 9. This CDR3 comprises 15 residues. DNA for the CDR3: TGCGCCAGCAGCTTAGCGGGTGGGGCTCCAGATACGCAGTATTTT. Its translation is CASSLAGGAPDTQYF.

Note on this clone: The sample contains more than one DNA sequence encoding this CDR3. The V gene is TRBV28, the J gene TRBJ2-7; the D gene is possibly TRBD1 (5 bases). Trimming shortened V by 2 bases and J by 4 bases, and 12 bases separated the two germline ends. The CDR3 length is 14 residues. Germline CDR1 MDHEN, CDR2 SYDVKM. The DNA for the CDR3 is TGTGCCAGCAGTTTACAGGGTGGAACTTACGAGCAGTACTTC. Protein product: CASSLQGGTYEQYF.

This chain links TRBV27 with TRBJ2-5; 8 nucleotides align to TRBD1. The J call is uncertain, as TRBJ2-7 better fits the DNA end. The CDR3 consists of 15 residues. Germline CDR1 MNHEY, CDR2 SMNVEV (reference sequence). CDR3: CASRPRTGNFYEQYF. CDR3 DNA sequence: TGTGCCAGCCGCCCCCGGACAGGGAATTTCTACGAGCAGTACTTC.

J is TRBJ1-3 and V is TRBV29-1, with D unresolved. Trimming took off 4 bases at V and 0 bases at J, with 10 bases between the two ends. This CDR3 region has 14 residues. Germline lookup yields CDR1 SQVTM and CDR2 ANQGSEA. CDR3 region: CSVADSSSGNTIYF. Here the CDR3 DNA reads TGCAGCGTTGCTGACTCGAGCTCTGGAAACACCATATATTTT.

The table lists this clone with a few counts. The V and J genes are TRBV5-6 and TRBJ1-1; D may be TRBD1 (5 bases). In germline, CDR1 is SGHDT, CDR2 YYEEEE. This CDR3 has 12 amino acids. V was shortened by 6 bases and J by 1 base, with 7 bases between the two germline ends. This chain's CDR3 is CASTTENTEAFF. The CDR3 nucleotides read TGTGCCAGCACGACAGAGAACACTGAAGCTTTCTTT.

On this clone: Other DNA sequences in the sample encode the same CDR3. The chain employs TRBV28 and TRBJ2-5; D unresolved. Germline CDR1 reads MDHEN; CDR2 reads SYDVKM. The CDR3 length is 10 residues. Trimming removed 5 bases at V and 5 bases at J, with 3 bases between. The CDR3 loop is CASSQETQYF. CDR3 sequence (DNA): TGTGCCAGCAGTCAGGAGACCCAGTACTTC.